The 2 T cell receptor beta chains given below trace back to one sample, sequenced in a study of blood T cell repertoires in COVID-19. Assay: immunoSEQ multiplex PCR; the TCRdb copy retains only in-frame clones and omits some. The repertoire holds roughly 66,000 clones, with around 82% as singletons. The sample taken for sequencing was peripheral blood. Source of these receptors: a man aged 55 to 70 with acute or convalescent COVID-19.

The chain employs TRBV6-5 and TRBJ1-1; maybe TRBD1 (6 bases). V lost 5 bases, J lost 4 bases, and 14 bases lay in between. The length of the CDR3 is 14 residues. The V gene's germline CDR1 is MNHEY and CDR2 SVGAGI. CDR3 protein: CASSKLQGSTEAFF. The DNA for the CDR3 is TGTGCCAGCAGTAAGTTACAGGGAAGCACTGAAGCTTTCTTT.

This clone was found once. This sequence joins TRBV7-2 and TRBJ2-1; 7 bases are a match to TRBD1. V gave up 7 bases and J gave up 5 bases; unmatched junction bases: 11. This CDR3 spans 15 amino acids. Germline CDR1 reads SGHTA; CDR2 reads FQGNSA. The CDR3 region is CASNIPTGNHNEQFF. Written as DNA, the CDR3 is TGTGCCAGCAACATCCCGACAGGGAACCACAATGAGCAGTTCTTC.